This T cell receptor (beta chain) was captured in a study of T cell responses to AZD1222 COVID-19 vaccine. About the study: Investigators merged groups given second doses at roughly 4 or roughly 12 weeks.

CDR3 size: 15 residues. CDR1 is MGHRA, CDR2 YSYEKL, per germline. With 3 bases removed from V and 3 bases from J, the gap between germline ends came to 15 bases. Data came from immunoSEQ multiplex PCR; TCRdb stores just in-frame clones and leaves some out. The data hold 84,000 or so clones, with over 75% observed a single time. This receptor was taken from an adult in good health. Sequenced here: peripheral blood, sampled on day 0 of AZD1222 vaccination. This chain links TRBV4-1 with TRBJ2-7; D gene unclear. The CDR3 region is CASSQTPELDYEQYF. The CDR3, as DNA: TGCGCCAGCAGCCAGACCCCGGAGTTAGACTACGAGCAGTACTTC.